Below, 4 T cell receptor beta chains from the same sample are listed, as sequenced in a study of graft-versus-host responses after intestinal transplantation (dated by TCRdb to the early 2020s). The antigens these receptors bind are not known. The time point label on this specimen signifies: cells obtained before transplantation from donor or recipient. The protocol used for the library was the immunoSEQ multiplex PCR assay. In TCRdb, the immuneACCESS table is reduced to in-frame sequences with V and J assigned. These tables do not hold every clone; where another copy was compared, an unresolved V gene accounts for under half, and the others remain unexplained. In this sample the table shows about 130,000 clones, approximately 91% of which occur a single time. The ten largest clones capture roughly 0.2% of the sample. The sample in question was unstimulated CD4+ T cells sorted from spleen or lymph node cells, obtained before intestinal transplant. The source is a human donor who received an intestinal transplant.

The CDR3 sequence is CSAPDRYEQYF. As DNA, the CDR3 is TGCAGTGCTCCGGACAGGTACGAGCAGTACTTC. V and J are TRBV20-1 and TRBJ2-7; 7 bases are shared with TRBD1. The CDR3 runs to 11 residues. J gave up 4 bases and V 5 bases, and 2 bases lay outside the gene matches. Germline V gives CDR1 DFQATT, CDR2 SNEGSKA (reference sequence).

The sample holds a few counts of this clone. The V and J genes are TRBV28 and TRBJ1-6, with D uncertain. V gave up 1 base and J gave up 5 bases, with 12 bases separating them. CDR3 length: 16 residues. The germline gives CDR1 MDHEN, CDR2 SYDVKM. The CDR3 DNA is TGTGCCAGCAGTTTATCCCGGACGGACCATAATTCACCCCTCCACTTT. It encodes CASSLSRTDHNSPLHF.

In this sample, this clone turned up once. This chain links TRBV7-2 with TRBJ2-5, with TRBD1 identical over 7 bases. The germline V gene encodes CDR1 SGHTA and CDR2 FQGNSA. The CDR3 extends over 17 amino acids. The ends lost 3 bases at V and 5 bases at J; junction bases unmatched: 15. CDR3 nucleotides: TGTGCCAGCAGCTTTGGATCGGGGACAGCTCCTCGGGAGACCCAGTACTTC. Its translation is CASSFGSGTAPRETQYF.

This clone showed up just a few times. V is TRBV19 and J is TRBJ2-1; the D gene is possibly TRBD2 (6 bases). CDR3 length equals 15 residues. Trimming removed 6 bases from V and 8 bases from J, with 20 bases in between. Germline loops: CDR1 LNHDA, CDR2 SQIVND (reference sequence). The CDR3 sequence: CASSRYAGMKDEQFF. CDR3 coding DNA: TGTGCCAGTAGCCGATACGCGGGAATGAAGGATGAGCAGTTCTTC. Full variable domain (missing parts from reference TRBV19 and TRBJ2-1): DGGITQSPKYLFRKEGQNVTLSCEQNLNHDAMYWYRQDPGQGLRLIYYSQIVNDFQKGDIAEGYSVSREKKESFPLTVTSAQKNPTAFYLCASSRYAGMKDEQFFGPGTRLTVL.